What follows describes a single T cell receptor (beta chain). These data originate in a study of shared T cell receptors in the human thymus. CDR1 and CDR2 (germline): SGHNT, YYREEE (reference sequence). V was pared by 0 bases and J by 1 base, with 2 bases of the junction left unmatched. The CDR3 has 16 amino acids. The data were produced by immunoSEQ multiplex PCR, yet TCRdb's version contains in-frame clones alone and is incomplete. In the table there are 650,000 to 950,000 clones, approximately 85% of which are singletons. This sample also belongs to another study, concerning human thymus T cells. That study reports: Thymic and blood repertoires seemed to favor certain V and J genes.

V and J are TRBV5-4 and TRBJ2-3, with 10 nucleotides matching TRBD2. The receptor's source is a girl under three years old with a congenital heart defect. The sequenced sample was thymocytes. Here the CDR3 DNA reads TGTGCCAGCAGCTTGGGGCTAGCGGGGGGCACAGATACGCAGTATTTT. Encoded protein: CASSLGLAGGTDTQYF.